What follows are 5 T cell receptor beta chains derived from one specimen sequenced in a study of response to subunit inactivated influenza vaccine. TCRdb re-called the RT-PCR reads with MiXCR, one entry per CDR3 protein. The table records about 500,000 distinct CDR3 sequences, approximately 15% of them present only once. The sample in question was CD4+ T cells sorted from PBMCs, obtained less than 30 months after vaccination. Receptors originate from a man aged 50-75 years who received an inactivated influenza vaccine.

This chain connects TRBV2 to TRBJ1-1, with D unclear. This CDR3 is 13 amino acids long. Deletions cut 7 bases from V and 1 base from J, with 10 bases between. Germline V CDR1 and CDR2: SNHLY, FYNNEI. This CDR3 reads CASTYGPNTEAFF. In DNA form, the CDR3 reads TGTGCCAGCACCTACGGACCGAACACTGAAGCTTTCTTT.

The V and J genes are TRBV6-1 and TRBJ1-2, with D tentatively TRBD1 (5 bases). This CDR3 spans 13 amino acids. Trimming stripped 6 bases from V and 2 bases from J, with 10 bases between. CDR1 and CDR2 (germline): MNHNS, SASEGT. The chain's CDR3 is CASRLDSNYGYTF. The CDR3 nucleotides read TGTGCCAGCAGGCTTGACAGCAACTATGGCTACACCTTC.

The chain combines TRBV6-2 or TRBV6-3 with TRBJ1-1, with D tentatively TRBD1 (5 bases). The CDR3 is 15 residues long. Per the germline V gene, CDR1 is MNHEY and CDR2 is SVGEGT. Trimming left V 7 bases short and J 2 bases short, with 17 bases between. CDR3 in DNA: TGTGCCAGCATCGACGTGGGGCATCGAAACACTGAAGCTTTCTTT. Its protein product is CASIDVGHRNTEAFF.

This clonotype has ten or more counts. The J gene is TRBJ2-5, the V gene TRBV4-3; 7 bases match TRBD2. After removal of 0 bases from V and 6 bases from J, the junction contained 4 bases not matched to a gene. Germline CDR1 LGHNA, CDR2 YSLEER. The CDR3 runs to 14 residues. The CDR3 nucleotides are TGCGCCAGCAGCCAAGATAGCGGGCTCCAGACCCAGTACTTC. It is translated as CASSQDSGLQTQYF.

The gene calls are TRBV12-3 or TRBV12-4 and TRBJ2-7, with D tentatively TRBD2 (7 bases). The CDR3 consists of 14 residues. The V gene lost 8 bases and the J gene lost 0 bases, with 14 bases spanning the gap. For the CDR3, the DNA is TGTGCCAGCGCCGGGGGCGGGAGCTCCTACGAGCAGTACTTC. This encodes CASAGGGSSYEQYF.